This TCR beta chain was recorded in a study of OX40 agonist ivuxolimab in advanced cancers. General notes on the study: Ivuxolimab was a fully human IgG2 agonistic monoclonal antibody targeting the costimulatory receptor OX40 (CD134). Intravenous ivuxolimab was administered to patients every 2 weeks at six dose levels: 0.01, 0.1, 0.3, 1.5, 3 and 10 mg/kg. Of the approximately 50 patients in dose escalation, about 20 had hepatocellular carcinoma, roughly 15 had melanoma, 9 had renal cell carcinoma and 9 had head and neck cancer. In the dose-escalation cohort, 82.7% of patients were male, and the mean age was approximately 60 years, with a range of roughly 23 to 85. Prior anti-PD-1, anti-PD-L1 or anti-CTLA-4 therapy was permitted, and 40% of dose-escalation patients had received checkpoint inhibitors. Partial responses occurred in three dose-escalation patients, of whom one had hepatocellular carcinoma and two had cutaneous melanoma. The purpose of peripheral TCRbeta sequencing was to test whether ivuxolimab changed TCR sequence diversity and led to clonal T-cell expansion. The paper describes the monotherapy dose-escalation part (N ≈ 51 patients) of the phase I trial of ivuxolimab. Broader findings and caveats from the paper: In partial responders in the 0.1-3.0 mg/kg groups, normalized peripheral clonal expansion was found to be among the lowest, especially among CD8+ T cells. Low levels of normalized T-cell clonal expansion were also seen in some patients who did not respond. After ivuxolimab, more expanded clones were found on average in CD8+ T cells than in CD4+ T cells. At doses from 0.1 to 3.0 mg/kg, clonal expansion was seen in both CD4+ and CD8+ blood T cells between baseline and week 6. The antigen specificity of the peripheral T cells that underwent clonal expansion was not determined.

Concerning this clone itself: What this receptor recognizes is not known. No clone much larger than this one lies a single base away; base qualities are absent.

The junction shows trimming of 2 bases on V and 5 bases on J, and the gene matches do not reach 6 bases of it. CDR1 and CDR2 are drawn from the germline V gene: ENHRY, SYGVKD. There are 15 amino acids in the CDR3, from cysteine to phenylalanine inclusive. The retained sequence is limited to the CDR3, 45 bases, with the frame set at the first base. Genomic DNA was extracted from sorted cells for sequencing of the TCRbeta CDR3 region. The immunoSEQ Assay was used for sequencing of TCRbeta CDR3 regions. TCRdb carries this immuneACCESS record with in-frame sequences only. Its versions omit some clonotypes, under half of them owing to an unresolved V gene in the studies checked, with the rest unexplained. The sample data list about 100,000 clones, and roughly 90% of these were observed just once. The ten most abundant clones make up about 0.15% of the sample. Patients with autoimmune disease history or receiving systemic immunosuppression were excluded from the trial. In every dose cohort, peripheral blood was drawn for TCR sequencing at baseline, cycle 4 day 1, and cycle 7 day 1. The samples were drawn from a first-in-human, open-label, multicenter phase I dose-escalation trial of ivuxolimab. Adults with locally advanced or metastatic melanoma, renal cell carcinoma, hepatocellular carcinoma or head and neck squamous cell carcinoma were enrolled in the trial. Before TCR sequencing, CD4+ T cells and CD8+ T cells were sorted from peripheral blood as separate populations.

The sequencing used CD4+ or CD8+ T cells sorted from blood, collected in a trial of the OX40 agonist ivuxolimab. The clonotype originates from an adult with an advanced solid tumor such as melanoma, head and neck, liver or kidney cancer. The receptor chain draws on TRBV10-3 and TRBJ2-1; the central 7 bases match TRBD1. The nucleotide sequence is given as TGTGCCATCAGTGAGGCCGGGACAGTTAACAATGAGCAGTTCTTC. Its protein reads: CAISEAGTVNNEQFF.